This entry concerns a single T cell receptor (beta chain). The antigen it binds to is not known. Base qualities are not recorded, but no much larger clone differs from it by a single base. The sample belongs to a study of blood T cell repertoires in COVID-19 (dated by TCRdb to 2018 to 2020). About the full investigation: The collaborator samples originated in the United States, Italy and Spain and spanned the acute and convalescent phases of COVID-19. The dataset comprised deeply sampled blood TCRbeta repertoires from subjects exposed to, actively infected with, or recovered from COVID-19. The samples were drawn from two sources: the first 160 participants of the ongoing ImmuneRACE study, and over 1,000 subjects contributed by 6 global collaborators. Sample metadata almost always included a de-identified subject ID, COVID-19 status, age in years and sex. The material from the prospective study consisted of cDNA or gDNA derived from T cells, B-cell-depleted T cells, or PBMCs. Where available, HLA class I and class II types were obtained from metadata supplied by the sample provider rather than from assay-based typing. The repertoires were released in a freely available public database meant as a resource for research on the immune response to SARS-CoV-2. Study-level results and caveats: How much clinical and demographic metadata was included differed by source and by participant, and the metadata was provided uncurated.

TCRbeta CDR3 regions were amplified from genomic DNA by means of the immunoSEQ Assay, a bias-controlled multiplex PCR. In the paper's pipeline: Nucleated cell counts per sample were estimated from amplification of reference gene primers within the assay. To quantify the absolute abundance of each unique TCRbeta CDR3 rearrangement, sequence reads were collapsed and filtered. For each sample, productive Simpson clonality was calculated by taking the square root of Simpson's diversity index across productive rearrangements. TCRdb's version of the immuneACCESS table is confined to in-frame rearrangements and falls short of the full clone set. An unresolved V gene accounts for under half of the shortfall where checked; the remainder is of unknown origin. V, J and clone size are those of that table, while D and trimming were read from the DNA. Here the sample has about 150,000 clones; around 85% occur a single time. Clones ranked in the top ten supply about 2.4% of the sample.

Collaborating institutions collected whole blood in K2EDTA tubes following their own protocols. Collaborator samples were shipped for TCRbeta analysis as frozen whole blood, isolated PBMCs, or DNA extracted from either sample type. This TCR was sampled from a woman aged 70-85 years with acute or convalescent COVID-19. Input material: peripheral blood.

The nucleotides read TGTGCCAGCTCTCTCGGGGGGGGCTCTGGAAACACCATATATTTT. This encodes CASSLGGGSGNTIYF. The V gene is TRBV6-6 and the J gene is TRBJ1-3, with a tentative D gene TRBD1 over 5 matching bases. According to the germline V gene (reference sequence), CDR1 reads MNHNY and CDR2 reads SVGAGI. V drops 8 bases and J drops 0 bases, leaving 14 bases in between. Measured from the cysteine to the phenylalanine, the CDR3 is 15 residues long. Here the CDR3 DNA is all that survives: 45 bases in frame from base 1.